This TCR beta chain was documented in a study of early T cells in non-severe SARS-CoV-2 infection. From the 5' RACE reads, TCRdb called clonotypes with MiXCR, one entry per CDR3 protein. The table lists 30,000 or so distinct CDR3 sequences, about 5.3% of them singletons, with over 20% in the top ten. This clonotype showed up many times. With 1 base clipped from V and 1 base from J, the junction kept 10 bases outside the gene matches. The CDR3 totals 18 residues. The material sequenced was whole blood. The receptor was derived from an adult who was a healthcare worker with PCR-confirmed SARS-CoV-2 infection or an uninfected control (not recorded which). The chain uses TRBV12-3 or TRBV12-4 and TRBJ2-5; 9 bases are shared with TRBD2. CDR3 amino acids: CASSLVPGLAGTQETQYF. In DNA form, the CDR3 reads TGTGCCAGCAGTTTAGTACCCGGGCTAGCGGGGACCCAAGAGACCCAGTACTTC.